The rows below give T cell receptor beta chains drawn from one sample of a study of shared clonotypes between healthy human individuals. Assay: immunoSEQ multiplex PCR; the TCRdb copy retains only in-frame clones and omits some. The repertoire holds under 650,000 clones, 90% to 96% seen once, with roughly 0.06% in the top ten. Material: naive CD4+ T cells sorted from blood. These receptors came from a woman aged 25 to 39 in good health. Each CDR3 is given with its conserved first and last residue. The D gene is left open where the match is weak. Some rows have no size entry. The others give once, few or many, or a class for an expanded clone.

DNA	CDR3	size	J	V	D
TGTGCCAGCAGCACGACAGAACGACCGTTCTATGGCTACACCTTC	CASSTTERPFYGYTF	-	TRBJ1-2	TRBV7-2	-
TGTGCCTGGAGTGTACCCCCCCTTAGAAACCCCCGCTCGGACGAGCAGTACTTC	CAWSVPPLRNPRSDEQYF	once	TRBJ2-7	TRBV30	-
TGTGCCAGCAGTTCCGGGATCGGGAGACGGTCCTACAATGAGCAGTTCTTC	CASSSGIGRRSYNEQFF	-	TRBJ2-1	TRBV28	-
TGTGCCTGGAGTGGGGCCGTAACAGGGTTCGATGAGCAGTTCTTC	CAWSGAVTGFDEQFF	-	TRBJ2-1	TRBV30	-
TGTGCCAGTAGTCTCAGCGGTCGCGGGGATCAAGAGACCCAGTACTTC	CASSLSGRGDQETQYF	-	TRBJ2-5	TRBV19	-
TGCGCCAGCAGCCAAGAGAGTCGACTTATGAACACTGAAGCTTTCTTT	CASSQESRLMNTEAFF	-	TRBJ1-1	TRBV4-1	-
TGTGCCACCAGCAGGGACAGGCATGGCGGGGAGCTGTTTTTT	CATSRDRHGGELFF	-	TRBJ2-2	TRBV15	TRBD1
TGTGCCAGCAGTCTAACAGGGATCTCCTACGAGCAGTACTTC	CASSLTGISYEQYF	-	TRBJ2-7	TRBV6-5	-
TGTGCCAGCAGCCCGTTGGGTGAAAAACTGTTTTTT	CASSPLGEKLFF	few	TRBJ1-4	TRBV7-6	-
TGTGCCAGCAGTTTAAGTTCAGGGGGCTTTTCCTACGAGCAGTACTTC	CASSLSSGGFSYEQYF	-	TRBJ2-7	TRBV27	TRBD1
TGTGCCATCAGTGAGTCGAGGGAGCCCCCAGATACGCAGTATTTT	CAISESREPPDTQYF	once	TRBJ2-3	TRBV10-3	-
TGTGCCTCCGGTGGGAGCTACGAGCAGTACTTC	CASGGSYEQYF	-	TRBJ2-7	TRBV30	-
TGTGCCAGCAGAGGACTAGCGGGAGTTGTGGAGACCCAGTACTTC	CASRGLAGVVETQYF	-	TRBJ2-5	TRBV28	TRBD2
TGTGCCAGCAGCTTGAGGGTTGTAAACATTCAGTACTTC	CASSLRVVNIQYF	once	TRBJ2-4	TRBV5-6	-
TGCGCCAGCAGTGAGCGCGGTGGAGCTTTCTTT	CASSERGGAFF	-	TRBJ1-1	TRBV10-2	-
TGTGCCAGCAGTGAAGAAGCGGGAGGGGCCAAAAACATTCAGTACTTC	CASSEEAGGAKNIQYF	-	TRBJ2-4	TRBV2	TRBD2
TGCAGTGCTAAGAGAACCGGGGAGTTGTTTTTT	CSAKRTGELFF	-	TRBJ2-2	TRBV20-1	-
TGTGCCAGCAGTCCAGGGACAGGTCTGATGACTGAAGCTTTCTTT	CASSPGTGLMTEAFF	-	TRBJ1-1	TRBV28	TRBD1
TGTGCCAGCAGCTTAGGGGGCGGGGGAGGTGACAAAAACATTCAGTACTTC	CASSLGGGGGDKNIQYF	-	TRBJ2-4	TRBV7-2	TRBD2
TGTGCCAGCAGCCCCCAGGGAAGGACCTACGAGCAGTACTTC	CASSPQGRTYEQYF	-	TRBJ2-7	TRBV2	-
TGTGCCAGCAGCCCAAGGCCTAGCGGGGACAATGAGCAGTTCTTC	CASSPRPSGDNEQFF	-	TRBJ2-1	TRBV11-3	TRBD2
TGTGCCAGTAGTACCACCGGGGTTAATTCACCCCTCCACTTT	CASSTTGVNSPLHF	-	TRBJ1-6	TRBV19	-
TGTGCCACCTCAGGGACTAGCCAGGAGAATGAGCAGTTCTTC	CATSGTSQENEQFF	-	TRBJ2-1	TRBV2	TRBD2
TGTGCCAGTAGTGAGAGGGGGGGCTGGGACCCGAACACTGAAGCTTTCTTT	CASSERGGWDPNTEAFF	once	TRBJ1-1	TRBV19	-
TGTGCCAGCAGCTCCCCCCCGGGACAGGGAGGCGAGCAGTACTTC	CASSSPPGQGGEQYF	once	TRBJ2-7	TRBV5-5	TRBD1
TGTGCCAGCAGCTTGACAGGGTCCTACGAGCAGTACTTC	CASSLTGSYEQYF	-	TRBJ2-7	TRBV5-8	-
TGTGCCAGCAGTGGACGACTAGCGGGAACAGATACGCAGTATTTT	CASSGRLAGTDTQYF	-	TRBJ2-3	TRBV28	TRBD2
TGTGCCAGCTACCAGGGAGTCTACGAGCAGTACTTC	CASYQGVYEQYF	-	TRBJ2-7	TRBV9	-
TGTGCCAGCAGCTTAGAGACAGGGGTCTACGAGCAGTACTTC	CASSLETGVYEQYF	-	TRBJ2-7	TRBV7-6	TRBD1
TGTGCCAGCAGTGAAAGGGGAAATAGCAATCAGCCCCAGCATTTT	CASSERGNSNQPQHF	-	TRBJ1-5	TRBV2	-
TGCGCCAGCAGCTTGGCCGGGACAACCTACGAGCAGTACTTC	CASSLAGTTYEQYF	-	TRBJ2-7	TRBV5-1	-
TGTGCCACCAGCAGAGATACTGGAAACACCATATATTTT	CATSRDTGNTIYF	-	TRBJ1-3	TRBV15	-
TGTGCCAGCAGTCCGACAGGGAGGAACAATCAGCCCCAGCATTTT	CASSPTGRNNQPQHF	-	TRBJ1-5	TRBV6-5	TRBD1
TGTGCCAGCAGCTTCTCGGTAGGCGGCTCCTACGAGCAGTACTTC	CASSFSVGGSYEQYF	-	TRBJ2-7	TRBV7-2	-
TGTGCCAGCAGCCATGCCAGGGTCTACGAGCAGTACTTC	CASSHARVYEQYF	-	TRBJ2-7	TRBV13	-
TGCAGCGCTCCGGGTGGAGGGAGCATGAACACTGAAGCTTTCTTT	CSAPGGGSMNTEAFF	-	TRBJ1-1	TRBV29-1	-
TGTGCCAGCACCGTGAGAGGGACAGGGGGGCCGCAGTACTTC	CASTVRGTGGPQYF	few	TRBJ2-7	TRBV6-5	TRBD1
TGTGCCAGCCGGTCAGCGGGAGCTCGGGAGCAGTACTTC	CASRSAGAREQYF	few	TRBJ2-7	TRBV11-2	TRBD2
TGTGCCATCAGTGGGCCGGGACAGGGGACTTACGAGCAGTACTTC	CAISGPGQGTYEQYF	-	TRBJ2-7	TRBV10-3	TRBD1
TGTGCCACCAGCAGAGATACGACCCCGTACAATGAGCAGTTCTTC	CATSRDTTPYNEQFF	-	TRBJ2-1	TRBV15	-
TGCGCCAGCAGCTTGATCAGGGCTGGCGAGCAGTACTTC	CASSLIRAGEQYF	-	TRBJ2-7	TRBV5-1	-
TGTGTCAGAAGCCCATGGAGGAAACGGGGGGATCCCTTCAATCAGCCCCAGCATTTT	CVRSPWRKRGDPFNQPQHF	-	TRBJ1-5	TRBV7-5	-
TGTGCCAGCAGCGTGTCTAGCGTCCCCTACGAGCAGTACTTC	CASSVSSVPYEQYF	-	TRBJ2-7	TRBV9	-